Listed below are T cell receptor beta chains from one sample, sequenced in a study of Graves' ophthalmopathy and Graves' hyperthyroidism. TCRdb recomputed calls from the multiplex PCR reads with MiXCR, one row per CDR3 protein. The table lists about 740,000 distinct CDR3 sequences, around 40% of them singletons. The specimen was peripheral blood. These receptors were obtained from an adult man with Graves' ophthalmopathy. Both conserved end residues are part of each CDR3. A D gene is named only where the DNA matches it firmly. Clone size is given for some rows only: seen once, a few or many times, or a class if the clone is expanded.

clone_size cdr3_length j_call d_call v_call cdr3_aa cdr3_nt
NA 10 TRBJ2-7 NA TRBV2 CASIPYEQYF TGTGCCAGCATCCCATACGAGCAGTACTTC
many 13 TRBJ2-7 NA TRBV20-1 CSAKLTGIYEQYF TGCAGTGCTAAACTCACAGGGATCTACGAGCAGTACTTC
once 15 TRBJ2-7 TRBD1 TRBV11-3 CASSPGGGPRGEQYF TGTGCCAGCTCACCAGGGGGCGGCCCGAGGGGCGAGCAGTACTTC
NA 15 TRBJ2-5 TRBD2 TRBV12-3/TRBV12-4 CASSFASGSGSTQYF TGTGCCAGCAGTTTCGCTAGCGGGAGTGGTTCGACCCAGTACTTC
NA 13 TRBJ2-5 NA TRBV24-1 CATSDTGPETQYF TGTGCCACCAGTGACACCGGACCAGAGACCCAGTACTTC
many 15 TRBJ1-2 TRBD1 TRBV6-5 CASSPPGQGRYGYTF TGTGCCAGCAGTCCTCCGGGACAGGGGAGATATGGCTACACCTTC
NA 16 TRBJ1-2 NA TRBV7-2 CAWSVLLDRKSYGYTF TGTGCCTGGAGTGTACTCCTCGACAGGAAATCCTATGGCTACACCTTC
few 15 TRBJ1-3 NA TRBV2 CASSRRGAYGNTIYF TGTGCCAGCAGTAGGAGGGGGGCCTATGGAAACACCATATATTTT
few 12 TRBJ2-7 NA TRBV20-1 CSARELTYEQYF TGCAGTGCCAGGGAGCTGACCTACGAGCAGTACTTC
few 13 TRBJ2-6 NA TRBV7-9 CASAQGGANVLTF TGTGCCAGCGCCCAAGGGGGGGCCAACGTCCTGACTTTC
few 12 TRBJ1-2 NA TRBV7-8 CASSQESGGYTF TGTGCCAGCAGCCAAGAATCTGGTGGCTACACCTTC
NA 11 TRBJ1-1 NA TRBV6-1 CASSYGPEAFF TGTGCCAGCAGTTACGGCCCTGAAGCTTTCTTT
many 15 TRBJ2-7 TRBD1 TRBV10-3 CAIRGDRDGSYEQYF TGTGCCATCAGAGGGGACAGGGACGGGTCCTACGAGCAGTACTTC
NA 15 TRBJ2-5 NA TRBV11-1 CASSLDVGGTWTQYF TGTGCCAGCAGCTTAGACGTAGGCGGTACGTGGACCCAGTACTTC
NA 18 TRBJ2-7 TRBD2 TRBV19 CASSRGLAGELFSYEQYF TGTGCCAGTAGCCGCGGACTAGCGGGAGAACTTTTCTCCTACGAGCAGTACTTC
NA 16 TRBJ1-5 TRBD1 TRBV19 CASSIEGTGVEELQHF TGTGCCAGTAGTATAGAAGGAACAGGGGTTGAAGAGCTCCAGCATTTT
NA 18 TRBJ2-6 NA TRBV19 CASGSRGTGISGANVLTF TGTGCCAGCGGGAGTAGGGGAACAGGGATCTCCGGGGCCAACGTCCTGACTTTC
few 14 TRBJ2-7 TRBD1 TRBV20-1 CSARDRGLSYEQYF TGCAGTGCTAGAGATAGGGGGCTCTCCTACGAGCAGTACTTC
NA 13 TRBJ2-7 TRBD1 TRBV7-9 CASSLIGGHEQYF TGTGCCAGCAGCTTAATAGGGGGCCACGAGCAGTACTTC
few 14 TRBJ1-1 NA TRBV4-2 CASSQGRLNTEAFF TGTGCCAGCAGCCAAGGCAGATTGAACACTGAAGCTTTCTTT
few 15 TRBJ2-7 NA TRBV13 CASSLRLGGGYEQYF TGTGCCAGCAGCTTAAGGCTTGGAGGGGGCTACGAGCAGTACTTC
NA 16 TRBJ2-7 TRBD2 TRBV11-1 CASSLSASGRAQEQYF TGTGCCAGCAGCTTAAGCGCTAGCGGGAGGGCCCAGGAGCAGTACTTC
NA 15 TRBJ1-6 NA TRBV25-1 CASSASYSTNSPLHF TGTGCCAGCAGTGCTAGCTACAGCACGAATTCACCCCTCCACTTT
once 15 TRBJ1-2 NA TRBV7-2 CASSLDATGPGGYTF TGTGCCAGCAGCTTAGATGCCACGGGGCCGGGGGGCTACACCTTC
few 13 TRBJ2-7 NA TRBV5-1 CASSLDSRGEQYF TGCGCCAGCAGCTTGGACTCACGGGGCGAGCAGTACTTC
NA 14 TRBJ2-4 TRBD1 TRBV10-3 CASRDRGTENIQYF TGTGCCAGCAGGGACAGGGGGACGGAAAACATTCAGTACTTC
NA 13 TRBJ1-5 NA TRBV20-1 CSAREGPNQPQHF TGCAGTGCTAGAGAGGGTCCCAATCAGCCCCAGCATTTT
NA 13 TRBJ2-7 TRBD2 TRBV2 CASSRGGNNEQYF TGTGCCAGCAGTAGGGGAGGGAACAATGAGCAGTACTTC
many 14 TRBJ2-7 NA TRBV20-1 CSARELGRAYEQYF TGCAGTGCTAGAGAACTCGGCAGGGCCTACGAGCAGTACTTC
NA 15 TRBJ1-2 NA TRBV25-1 CASSSPWDGHYGYTF TGTGCCAGCAGTTCCCCATGGGACGGACACTATGGCTACACCTTC
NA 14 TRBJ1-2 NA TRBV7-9 CASSSTTLNYGYTF TGTGCCAGCAGCTCAACGACTTTGAACTATGGCTACACCTTC
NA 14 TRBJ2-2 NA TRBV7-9 CASAGRSNTGELFF TGTGCCAGCGCGGGACGGTCGAACACCGGGGAGCTGTTTTTT
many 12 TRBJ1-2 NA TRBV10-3 CATRWGADGYTF TGTGCCACCCGATGGGGGGCGGATGGCTACACCTTC
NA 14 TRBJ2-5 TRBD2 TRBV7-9 CASSLTSGKETQYF TGTGCCAGCAGCCTTACTAGCGGGAAAGAGACCCAGTACTTC
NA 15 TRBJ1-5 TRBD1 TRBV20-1 CSVLQGGLGNQPQHF TGCAGTGTTCTACAGGGGGGATTAGGCAATCAGCCCCAGCATTTT
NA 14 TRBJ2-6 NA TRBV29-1 CSVALGTGANVLTF TGCAGCGTTGCTTTAGGGACAGGGGCCAACGTCCTGACTTTC
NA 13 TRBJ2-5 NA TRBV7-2 CASSQEGAETQYF TGTGCCAGCAGCCAAGAGGGAGCGGAGACCCAGTACTTC
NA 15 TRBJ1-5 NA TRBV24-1 CATSARGAGDQPQHF TGTGCCACCAGTGCTAGAGGGGCAGGGGATCAGCCCCAGCATTTT
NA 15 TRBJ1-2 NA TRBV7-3 CASSLTGRQDYGYTF TGTGCCAGCTCCCTCACAGGGCGCCAGGACTATGGCTACACCTTC
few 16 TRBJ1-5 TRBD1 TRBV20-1 CSARKTGTGVGQPQHF TGCAGTGCTAGGAAGACCGGGACAGGGGTCGGTCAGCCCCAGCATTTT
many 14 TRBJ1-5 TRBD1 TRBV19 CASSTRQGGQPQHF TGTGCCAGTAGTACCAGACAGGGCGGTCAGCCCCAGCATTTT
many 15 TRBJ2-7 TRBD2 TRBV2 CASSEVAGGPYEQYF TGTGCCAGCAGTGAAGTAGCGGGGGGGCCCTACGAGCAGTACTTC
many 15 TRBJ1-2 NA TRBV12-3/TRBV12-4 CASSLVQGGIRGYTF TGTGCCAGCAGTTTAGTGCAGGGCGGGATTCGTGGCTACACCTTC
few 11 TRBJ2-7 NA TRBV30 CAWSYRYEQYF TGTGCCTGGAGCTACAGGTACGAGCAGTACTTC
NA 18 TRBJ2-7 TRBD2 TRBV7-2 CASSPTSGSGPLSYEQYF TGTGCCAGCAGCCCGACTAGCGGGAGTGGACCCCTCTCCTACGAGCAGTACTTC
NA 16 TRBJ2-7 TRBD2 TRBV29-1 CASSRGTSGTPYEQYF TGTGCCAGCAGTCGAGGGACTAGCGGAACCCCCTACGAGCAGTACTTC
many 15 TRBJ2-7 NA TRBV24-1 CATSDARDGNYEQYF TGTGCCACCAGTGATGCCCGGGACGGGAATTACGAGCAGTACTTC
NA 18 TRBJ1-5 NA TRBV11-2 CASSLSPTGFSDNQPQHF TGTGCCAGCAGCTTATCCCCGACAGGTTTTTCGGACAATCAGCCCCAGCATTTT